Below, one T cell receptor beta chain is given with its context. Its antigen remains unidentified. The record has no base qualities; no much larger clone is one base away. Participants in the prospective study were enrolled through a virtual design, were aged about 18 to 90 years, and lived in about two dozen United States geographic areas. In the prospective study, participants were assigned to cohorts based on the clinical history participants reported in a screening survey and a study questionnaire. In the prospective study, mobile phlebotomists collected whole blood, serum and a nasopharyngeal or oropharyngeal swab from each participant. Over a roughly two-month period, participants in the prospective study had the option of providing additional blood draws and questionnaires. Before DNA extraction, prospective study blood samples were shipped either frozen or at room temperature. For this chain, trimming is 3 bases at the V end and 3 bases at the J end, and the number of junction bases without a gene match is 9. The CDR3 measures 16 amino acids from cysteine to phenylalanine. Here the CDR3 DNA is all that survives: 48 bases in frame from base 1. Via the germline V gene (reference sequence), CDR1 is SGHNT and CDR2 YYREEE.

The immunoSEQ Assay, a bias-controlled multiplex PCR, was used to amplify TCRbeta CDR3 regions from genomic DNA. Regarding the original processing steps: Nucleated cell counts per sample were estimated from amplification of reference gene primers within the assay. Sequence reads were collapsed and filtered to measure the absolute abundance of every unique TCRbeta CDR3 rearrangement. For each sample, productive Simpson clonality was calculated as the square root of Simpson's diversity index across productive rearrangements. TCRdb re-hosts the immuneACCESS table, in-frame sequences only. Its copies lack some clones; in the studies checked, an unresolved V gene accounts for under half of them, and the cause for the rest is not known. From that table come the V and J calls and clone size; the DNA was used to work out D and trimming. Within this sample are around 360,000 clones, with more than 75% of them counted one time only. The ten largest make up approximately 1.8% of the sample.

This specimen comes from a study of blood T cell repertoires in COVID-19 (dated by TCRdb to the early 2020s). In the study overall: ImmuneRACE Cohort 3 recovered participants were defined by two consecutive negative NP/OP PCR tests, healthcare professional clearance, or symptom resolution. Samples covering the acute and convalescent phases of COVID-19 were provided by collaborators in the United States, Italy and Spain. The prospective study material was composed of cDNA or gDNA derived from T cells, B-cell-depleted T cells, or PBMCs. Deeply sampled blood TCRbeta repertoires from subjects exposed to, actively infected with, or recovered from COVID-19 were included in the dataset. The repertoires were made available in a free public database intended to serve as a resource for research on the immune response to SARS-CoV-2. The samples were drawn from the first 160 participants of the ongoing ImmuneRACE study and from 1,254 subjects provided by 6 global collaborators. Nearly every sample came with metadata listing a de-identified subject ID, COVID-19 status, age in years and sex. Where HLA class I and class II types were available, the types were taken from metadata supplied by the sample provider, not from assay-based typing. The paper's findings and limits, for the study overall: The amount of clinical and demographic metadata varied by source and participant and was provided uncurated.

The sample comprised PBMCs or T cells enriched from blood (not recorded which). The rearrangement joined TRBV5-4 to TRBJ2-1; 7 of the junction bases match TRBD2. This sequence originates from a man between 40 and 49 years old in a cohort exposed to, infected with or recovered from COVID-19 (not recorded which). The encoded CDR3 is CASSSGGAGNYNEQFF. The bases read TGTGCCAGCAGCTCGGGTGGAGCGGGGAACTACAATGAGCAGTTCTTC.